This T cell receptor beta chain was obtained from a study of T-cell reconstitution after alpha-beta-depleted transplantation in children. Preparing the TCRbeta library involved the use of unique molecular identifiers. In TCRdb, the PCR reads were re-called with MiXCR into one record per CDR3 protein. Altogether over 90,000 distinct CDR3 sequences are present, around 7% being singletons, with the ten largest covering 16%. Germline values: CDR1 LGHNA, CDR2 YNFKEQ. This CDR3 has 16 residues. The ends lost 0 bases at V and 10 bases at J; junction bases unmatched: 7. The chain recombines TRBV4-2 with TRBJ2-1; 12 nucleotides match TRBD2. The input for sequencing was PBMCs, taken before TCRalphabeta/CD19-depleted stem cell transplant. The clonotype was recovered from a boy between 2 and 15 years old with acute lymphoblastic leukemia, due to receive a stem cell transplant. CDR3 DNA sequence: TGTGCCAGCAGCCAAGAGCCTAGCGGGGGGGCAGGAGAGCAGTTCTTC. Translation gives CASSQEPSGGAGEQFF.